This TCR beta chain was identified during a study of CD8 T cells in Susac syndrome. Reverse transcription of roughly 0.5 to 1 ug RNA used random hexamers. TCRdb fed the immunoSEQ multiplex PCR reads into MiXCR, producing one record per CDR3 protein. The sample includes tens of thousands of distinct CDR3 sequences, approximately 96% of them seen just once. Study findings and constraints: The study conceded that its TCR sequencing and HLA analysis involved relatively few individuals. Total CD8+ repertoires held under 20 Susac-specific public clones, while CD8+ TEMRA repertoires held 5 or 6.

V lost 3 bases, J lost 3 bases, and 6 bases lay in between. This CDR3 region has 12 residues. Of note for this clonotype: Its cognate antigen is unknown.

The TCR sequence derives from a human donor with Susac syndrome. The material sequenced was CD8+ T cells from PBMCs. The chain recombines TRBV12-3 or TRBV12-4 with TRBJ2-7, with D unresolved. Written as DNA, the CDR3 is TGTGCCAGCAGTTTGAACCGCTACGAGCAGTACTTC. This codes for CASSLNRYEQYF.